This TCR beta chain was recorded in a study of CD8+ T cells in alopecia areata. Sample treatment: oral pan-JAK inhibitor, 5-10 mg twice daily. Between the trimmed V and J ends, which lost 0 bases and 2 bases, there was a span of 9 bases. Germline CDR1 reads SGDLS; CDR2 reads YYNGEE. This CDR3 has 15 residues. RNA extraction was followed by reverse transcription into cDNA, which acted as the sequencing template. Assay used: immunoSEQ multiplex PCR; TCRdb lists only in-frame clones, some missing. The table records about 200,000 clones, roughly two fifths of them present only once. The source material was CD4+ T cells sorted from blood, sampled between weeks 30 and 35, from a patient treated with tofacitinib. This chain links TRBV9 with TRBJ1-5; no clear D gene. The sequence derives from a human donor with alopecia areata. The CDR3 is CASSVGVDGNQPQHF. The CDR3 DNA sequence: TGTGCCAGCAGCGTAGGGGTCGATGGCAATCAGCCCCAGCATTTT.